The clone carrying this T cell receptor (beta chain) was recorded a few times. As yet, its antigen is unknown. This specimen comes from a study of glioma-infiltrating T cells. Study results and caveats: Very few CDR3 sequences were shared between tissue and blood.

Germline V gene data show CDR1 as LNHDA and CDR2 as SQIVND (reference sequence). The germline V and J ends were trimmed by 1 base and 8 bases, with 17 bases remaining between them. The CDR3 loop spans 15 amino acids. Using RNA template, CDR3s of TCR alpha and beta were amplified with iRepertoire arm-PCR. One entry per CDR3 protein, called by TCRdb with MiXCR from the multiplex PCR reads. The sample holds a few hundred thousand distinct CDR3 sequences, 41% seen once. The V gene is TRBV19, the J gene TRBJ1-2, with D tentatively TRBD1 (5 bases). Input material: glioma tissue, nonneoplastic brain tissue, or PBMCs (not recorded which). The TCR originated in a human donor with low-grade glioma or glioblastoma, undergoing nonglioma brain surgery, or in good health (not recorded which). The CDR3 here is CASSIAPGPEGGYTF. The CDR3 DNA follows: TGTGCCAGTAGTATAGCACCGGGGCCAGAGGGAGGCTACACCTTC.